These T cell receptor beta chains were read from a single sample in a study of T cells in localized non-small cell lung cancer. Clones were sequenced by immunoSEQ multiplex PCR, and TCRdb holds only the in-frame ones, with some missing. Seen here are more than 25,000 clones, around 93% observed once, and the top ten hold approximately 6%. Source: PBMCs, taken before any cancer treatment. Every receptor here comes from a man between 40 and 70 years old with stage II lung adenocarcinoma. Both conserved end residues are part of each CDR3. A D gene is named only where the DNA matches it firmly. Only part of the rows carry a size: once, few, many, or a class if the clone is expanded.

D gene	clone size	J gene	V gene	CDR3 protein	CDR3 DNA
-	-	TRBJ2-1	TRBV20-1	CSARFGNEQFF	TGCAGTGCTAGATTCGGCAATGAGCAGTTCTTC
TRBD2	-	TRBJ2-1	TRBV5-6	CASSPRGGRAGTQWIF	TGTGCCAGCAGCCCCCGGGGCGGGAGAGCTGGGACCCAGTGGATCTTC
-	-	TRBJ2-7	TRBV27	CAGSLKGFEQYF	TGTGCCGGCAGTTTAAAGGGGTTCGAGCAGTACTTC
TRBD1	-	TRBJ1-1	TRBV27	CASWAGGLNTEAFF	TGTGCCTCCTGGGCAGGGGGCTTGAACACTGAAGCTTTCTTT
-	-	TRBJ2-1	TRBV21-1	CASALGQTNYNEQFF	TGTGCCAGCGCCTTAGGACAGACAAACTACAATGAGCAGTTCTTC
-	-	TRBJ2-3	TRBV27	CASRPDLIHHRVDTQYF	TGTGCCAGCAGACCCGACTTGATTCATCACAGGGTAGATACGCAGTATTTT
TRBD2	-	TRBJ2-2	TRBV11-2	CASSLGTSSVGELFF	TGTGCCAGCAGCTTGGGGACTAGTTCGGTCGGGGAGCTGTTTTTT
-	-	TRBJ2-7	TRBV7-9	CASSLYRYEQYF	TGTGCCAGCAGCTTATACAGATACGAGCAGTACTTC
TRBD2	once	TRBJ2-5	TRBV2	CASSGPSVTSPFQETQYF	TGTGCCAGCTCAGGCCCTTCCGTGACTAGCCCCTTTCAAGAGACCCAGTACTTC
-	-	TRBJ2-5	TRBV30	CAWSQKETQYF	TGTGCCTGGAGTCAAAAAGAGACCCAGTACTTC
TRBD1	-	TRBJ1-4	TRBV6-1	CASSEYNRGVEKLFF	TGTGCCAGCAGTGAATATAACAGGGGGGTTGAAAAACTGTTTTTT
-	-	TRBJ2-7	TRBV6-1	CASRDPSYEQYF	TGTGCCAGCCGGGACCCATCCTACGAGCAGTACTTC
TRBD1	-	TRBJ1-2	TRBV27	CASSLSDRGRYGYTF	TGTGCCAGCAGTTTATCGGACAGGGGGAGGTATGGCTACACCTTC
TRBD1	few	TRBJ1-1	TRBV7-3	CASSRTGNTEAFF	TGTGCCAGCAGCCGGACAGGGAACACTGAAGCTTTCTTT
-	-	TRBJ2-1	TRBV4-3	CASSQDRGTANEQFF	TGCGCCAGCAGCCAAGATCGGGGGACCGCCAATGAGCAGTTCTTC